This T cell receptor beta chain was sequenced in a study of tissue T cells after allogeneic stem cell transplantation. Study-level points and caveats: Which tissue TCRs were alloreactive or antigen-specific was not determined. Some clones might be persisting host cells. Anatomically similar tissues had similar TCR repertoires within each patient.

Assay: immunoSEQ multiplex PCR; the TCRdb copy retains only in-frame clones and omits some. The table lists more than 40,000 clones, over 70% of them singletons, with around 0.6% in the top ten. Between the trimmed V and J ends, which lost 5 bases and 2 bases, there was a span of 10 bases. The CDR3 has 14 residues. The germline gives CDR1 SGHSA, CDR2 FRNQAP. In regard to this clone: Its antigen is undetermined. Genes and germline are mouse. Coverage ceases 1 residue before the CDR3 finishes, and the germline J gene fills in the end.

The sequencing input was sorted cells pooled from one or two spleens. The source is a pool of C57BL/6 mice in good health. This chain uses TRBV16 with TRBJ2-1; D ambiguous. CDR3 DNA (partial): TGTGCAAGCAGCCCCCGGGGAGACTATGCTGAGCAGTTC. Its translation is CASSPRGDYAEQF. The CDR3 reads in full as CASSPRGDYAEQFF.